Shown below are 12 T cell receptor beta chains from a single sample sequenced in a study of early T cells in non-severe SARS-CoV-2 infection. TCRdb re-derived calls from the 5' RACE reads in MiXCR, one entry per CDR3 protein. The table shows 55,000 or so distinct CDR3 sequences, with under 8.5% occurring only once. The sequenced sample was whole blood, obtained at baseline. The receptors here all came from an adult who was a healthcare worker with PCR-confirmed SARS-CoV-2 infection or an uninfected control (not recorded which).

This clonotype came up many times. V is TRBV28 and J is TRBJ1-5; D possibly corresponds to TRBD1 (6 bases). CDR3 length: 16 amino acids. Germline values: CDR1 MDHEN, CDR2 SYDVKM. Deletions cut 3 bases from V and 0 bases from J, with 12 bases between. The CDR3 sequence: CASSFPDSYSNQPQHF. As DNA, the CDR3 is TGTGCCAGCAGTTTCCCGGACAGCTATAGCAATCAGCCCCAGCATTTT.

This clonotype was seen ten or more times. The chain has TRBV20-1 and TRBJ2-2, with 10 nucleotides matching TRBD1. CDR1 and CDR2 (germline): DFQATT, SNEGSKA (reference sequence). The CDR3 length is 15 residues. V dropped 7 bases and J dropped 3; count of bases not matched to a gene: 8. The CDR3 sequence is CSVDIGTGDTGELFF. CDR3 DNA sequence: TGCAGTGTCGATATCGGGACAGGGGACACCGGGGAGCTGTTTTTT.

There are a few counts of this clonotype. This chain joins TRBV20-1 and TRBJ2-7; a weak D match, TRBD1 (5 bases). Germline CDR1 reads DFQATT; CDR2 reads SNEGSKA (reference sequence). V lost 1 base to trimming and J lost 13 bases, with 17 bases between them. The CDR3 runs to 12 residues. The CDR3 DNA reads TGCAGTGCTAGAGTCCCTGACCAGGGCGGTTACTTC. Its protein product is CSARVPDQGGYF.

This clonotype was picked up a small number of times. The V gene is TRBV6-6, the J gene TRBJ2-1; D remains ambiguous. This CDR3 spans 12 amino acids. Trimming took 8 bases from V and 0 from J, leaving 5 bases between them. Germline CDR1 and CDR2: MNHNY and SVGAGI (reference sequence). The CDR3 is CASVDSYNEQFF. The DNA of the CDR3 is TGTGCCAGCGTAGACTCCTACAATGAGCAGTTCTTC.

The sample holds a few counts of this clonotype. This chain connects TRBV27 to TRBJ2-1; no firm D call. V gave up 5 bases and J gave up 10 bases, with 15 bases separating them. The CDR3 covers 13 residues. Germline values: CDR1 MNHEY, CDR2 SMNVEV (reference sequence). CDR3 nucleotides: TGTGCCAGCAGTCTCGGACGGAGTTGGGAGCAGTTCTTC. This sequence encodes CASSLGRSWEQFF.

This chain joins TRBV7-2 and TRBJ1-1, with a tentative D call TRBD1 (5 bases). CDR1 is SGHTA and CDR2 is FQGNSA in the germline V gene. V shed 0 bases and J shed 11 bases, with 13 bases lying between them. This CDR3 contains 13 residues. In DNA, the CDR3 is TGTGCCAGCAGCTTAGCGCTAAGGGGCGATGCTTTCTTT. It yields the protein CASSLALRGDAFF.

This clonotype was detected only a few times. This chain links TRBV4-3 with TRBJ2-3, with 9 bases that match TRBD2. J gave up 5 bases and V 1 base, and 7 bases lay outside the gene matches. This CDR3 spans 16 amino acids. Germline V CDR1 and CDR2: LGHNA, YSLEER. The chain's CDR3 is CASSQGLAGGQDTQYF. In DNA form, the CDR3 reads TGCGCCAGCAGCCAAGGGTTGGCGGGGGGGCAAGATACGCAGTATTTT.

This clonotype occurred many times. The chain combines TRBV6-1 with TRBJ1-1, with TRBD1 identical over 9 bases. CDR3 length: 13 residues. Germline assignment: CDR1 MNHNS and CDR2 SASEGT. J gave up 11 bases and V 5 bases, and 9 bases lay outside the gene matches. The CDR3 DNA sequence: TGTGCCAGCAGTACCGGGACAGGGAATAAGGCTTTCTTT. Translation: CASSTGTGNKAFF.

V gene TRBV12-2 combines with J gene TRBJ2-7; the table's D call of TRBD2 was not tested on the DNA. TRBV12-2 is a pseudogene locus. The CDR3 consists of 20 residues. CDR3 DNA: TGTGCAAGTCGCTTAAGGTCTGGGACTAGCGGGAGCTTGATTTCCTACGAGCAGTACTTC. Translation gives CASRLRSGTSGSLISYEQYF.

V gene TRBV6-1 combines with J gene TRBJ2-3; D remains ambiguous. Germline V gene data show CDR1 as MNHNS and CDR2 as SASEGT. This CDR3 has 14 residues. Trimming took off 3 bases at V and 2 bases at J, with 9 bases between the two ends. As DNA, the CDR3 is TGTGCCAGCAGTGATTGGGCTACCACAGATACGCAGTATTTT. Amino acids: CASSDWATTDTQYF.

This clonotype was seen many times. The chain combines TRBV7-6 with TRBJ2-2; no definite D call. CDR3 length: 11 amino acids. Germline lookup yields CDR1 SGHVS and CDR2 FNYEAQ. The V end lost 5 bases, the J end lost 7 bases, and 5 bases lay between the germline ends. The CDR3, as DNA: TGTGCCAGCAGCCGGCGCGGGGAGCTGTTTTTT. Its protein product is CASSRRGELFF.

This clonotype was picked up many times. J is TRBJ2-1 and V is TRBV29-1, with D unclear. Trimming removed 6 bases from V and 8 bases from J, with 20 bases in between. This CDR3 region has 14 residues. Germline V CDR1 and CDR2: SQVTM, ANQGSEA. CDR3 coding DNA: TGCAGCGTGCCGCCCGGACGTGCCTTAGATGAGCAGTTCTTC. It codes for CSVPPGRALDEQFF.